Presented here are 14 T cell receptor beta chains from one specimen sequenced in a study of cytomegalovirus exposure and HLA in healthy donors. The PCR used 60 Vbeta and 13 Jbeta primers. The data were produced by immunoSEQ multiplex PCR, yet TCRdb's version contains in-frame clones alone and is incomplete. In the table there are under 150,000 clones, around 80% of which are singletons. Sequenced input: PBMCs. The receptors here all came from a woman aged 40 to 55 in good health and CMV-seronegative.

This clone has only a few counts. The V gene is TRBV29-1, the J gene TRBJ2-7, with a possible D match to TRBD1 (6 bases). The CDR3 consists of 13 residues. Between the trimmed V and J ends, which lost 4 bases and 2 bases, there was a span of 12 bases. Germline V CDR1 and CDR2: SQVTM, ANQGSEA. DNA of the CDR3: TGCAGCGTTGCGTTGACAGGCACCTACGAGCAGTACTTC. Amino acid sequence: CSVALTGTYEQYF.

This clone was counted a single time. The chain employs TRBV5-1 and TRBJ1-2; D remains ambiguous. V dropped 5 bases and J dropped 0 bases, with 11 bases sitting between them. Germline loops: CDR1 SGHRS, CDR2 YFSETQ. This CDR3 spans 14 amino acids. As DNA, the CDR3 is TGCGCCAGCAGTCACCAGGTTTCTAACTATGGCTACACCTTC. Encoded protein: CASSHQVSNYGYTF.

The gene calls are TRBV5-6 and TRBJ1-4; tentative D call: TRBD1 (5 bases). Trimming removed 0 bases at V and 0 bases at J, with 12 bases between. This CDR3 spans 17 amino acids. Germline V gives CDR1 SGHDT, CDR2 YYEEEE. Written as DNA, the CDR3 is TGTGCCAGCAGCTTGGCAGGGTTTGTTGCAACTAATGAAAAACTGTTTTTT. It codes for CASSLAGFVATNEKLFF.

The rearrangement links TRBV4-2 to TRBJ1-4; D uncertain. Between the trimmed V and J ends, which lost 0 bases and 3 bases, there was a span of 11 bases. This CDR3 comprises 16 residues. Germline CDR1 reads LGHNA; CDR2 reads YNFKEQ. CDR3 coding DNA: TGTGCCAGCAGCCAAGATATACGGGGAGCTAATGAAAAACTGTTTTTT. Translated, it gives CASSQDIRGANEKLFF.

To note about this clone: At one of its ends the junction is not consistent with the germline gene, which may arise from a read error. The chain recombines TRBV4-1 with TRBJ1-6, with TRBD1 identical over 8 bases. The germline V gene has CDR1 MGHRA and CDR2 YSYEKL. The CDR3 runs to 15 residues. The CDR3 DNA reads TGCGCCAGCAGCCAAGAGGGACAGGATAATTCACTCCTCCACTTT. Translation: CASSQEGQDNSLLHF.

The rearrangement links TRBV18 to TRBJ1-2; D is possibly TRBD1 (6 bases). Looked up from germline, CDR1 is KGHSH and CDR2 is LQKENI. The CDR3 runs 16 residues. Trimming cost V 5 bases and J 4 bases, with 20 bases left between them. The CDR3 region is CASSVRNREPIYGYTF. CDR3 DNA: TGTGCCAGCTCAGTACGGAACAGGGAGCCGATCTATGGCTACACCTTC.

J is TRBJ2-1 and V is TRBV4-1; D is possibly TRBD2 (7 bases). The V end lost 8 bases, the J end lost 7 bases, and 18 bases lay between the germline ends. CDR3 length equals 14 residues. Germline CDR1 reads MGHRA; CDR2 reads YSYEKL. CDR3 nucleotides: TGCGCCAGCGATGAGGGGGGGAGGGGAAATGAGCAGTTCTTC. It translates to CASDEGGRGNEQFF.

This rearrangement joins TRBV7-2 to TRBJ1-6; TRBD1 agrees at 10 bases. Germline V gives CDR1 SGHTA, CDR2 FQGNSA. Trimming removed 5 bases from V and 5 bases from J; junction bases left unmatched: 9. This CDR3 is 17 amino acids long. The CDR3, as DNA: TGTGCCAGCAGCCATACGGGACAGGGGAAAGATAATTCACCCCTCCACTTT. Protein: CASSHTGQGKDNSPLHF.

The chain is built from TRBV18 and TRBJ1-2, with 7 bases that match TRBD1. Trimming took 0 bases from V and 7 from J; bases not matched to a gene: 2. CDR1 and CDR2 from the germline V gene are KGHSH and LQKENI. The CDR3 consists of 13 residues. The chain's CDR3 is CASSPPQGGGYTF. The CDR3 DNA reads TGTGCCAGCTCACCACCCCAGGGGGGTGGCTACACCTTC.

V usage is TRBV7-2 and J usage is TRBJ1-2; no reliable D call. The CDR3 runs to 15 residues. Germline V gives CDR1 SGHTA, CDR2 FQGNSA. Trimming left V 1 base short and J 4 bases short, with 13 bases between. The CDR3 nucleotides read TGTGCCAGCAGCTTAGAATTGGCGGGCGGCTATGGCTACACCTTC. Amino acids: CASSLELAGGYGYTF.

The chain is built from TRBV19 and TRBJ2-5, with D possibly matching TRBD1 (5 bases). Near its end, the DNA agrees better with TRBJ2-7, so the J call may be wrong. CDR1 LNHDA and CDR2 SQIVND come from the germline V gene (reference sequence). CDR3 size: 14 residues. The DNA of the CDR3 is TGTGCCAGTAGTATAGAGGCGGCAGGGATCGAGCAGTACTTC. Its translation: CASSIEAAGIEQYF.

The chain links TRBV6-5 to TRBJ1-4, with 9 positions matching TRBD1. The CDR3 loop spans 15 amino acids. The germline V gene has CDR1 MNHEY and CDR2 SVGAGI. Germline trimming cut 7 bases from V and 3 bases from J; bases unmatched to any gene: 6. The DNA of the CDR3 is TGTGCCAGCAATAAACAGGGGGCGGCTAATGAAAAACTGTTTTTT. Its translation: CASNKQGAANEKLFF.

V gene TRBV6-5 combines with J gene TRBJ1-4; TRBD1 agrees at 10 bases. The CDR3 is made up of 14 amino acids. CDR1 is MNHEY and CDR2 is SVGAGI in the germline V gene. V was pared by 7 bases and J by 6 bases, with 5 bases of the junction left unmatched. The CDR3 spells CASTSGTGDEKLFF. The CDR3 region has the DNA TGTGCCAGCACCTCAGGGACAGGGGATGAAAAACTGTTTTTT.

This clone appeared once. The chain employs TRBV13 and TRBJ2-7; 8 positions match TRBD1. J was trimmed by 3 bases and V by 4 bases; bases with no gene match: 2. The CDR3 contains 13 residues. Germline CDR1 reads PRHDT; CDR2 reads FYEKMQ (reference sequence). The DNA for the CDR3 is TGTGCCAGCAGCTCGGGACAGGACTACGAGCAGTACTTC. Encoded protein: CASSSGQDYEQYF.